This entry concerns a single T cell receptor (beta chain). Antigen specificity is unknown. The data were taken from a study of multiple sclerosis patients with progressive multifocal leukoencephalopathy. Study-level findings and limits: Most PML patients had lower entropy, suggesting less diverse TRB repertoires.

Libraries were prepared by immunoSEQ multiplex PCR; TCRdb keeps only in-frame clonotypes and omits some of them. The table has fewer than 35,000 clones, around 89% seen once. CDR1 and CDR2 from the germline V gene are SGDLS and YYNGEE. The CDR3 spans 14 residues. V shed 3 bases, J shed 7 bases, and the junction held 5 bases outside the gene matches. This sample's time point: before natalizumab initiation. The chain combines TRBV9 with TRBJ2-1, with 9 bases fitting TRBD2. This TCR was recovered from a human donor with multiple sclerosis. The source material was PBMCs. The CDR3 loop is CASSGTSVSNEQFF. The CDR3 region has the DNA TGTGCCAGCAGCGGGACTAGCGTAAGTAATGAGCAGTTCTTC. Full variable domain (missing parts from reference TRBV9 and TRBJ2-1): DSGVTQTPKHLITATGQRVTLRCSPRSGDLSVYWYQQSLDQGLQFLIQYYNGEERAKGNILERFSAQQFPDLHSELNLSSLELGDSALYFCASSGTSVSNEQFFGPGTRLTVL.